The sequence of this T cell receptor (beta chain) was determined in a study of blood T cells in healthy people across ages. Whole-study results and caveats: Strong correlation linked observed beta diversity and percent naive T cells.

For the second PCR, which ran for 7 to 11 cycles, a sample-barcoded 5' primer and a J-beta primer mix were used. TCRdb recomputed calls from the 5' RACE reads with MiXCR, one row per CDR3 protein. Among some 900,000 distinct CDR3 sequences, 29% were seen once, and the ten largest hold roughly 17%. Losses at the gene ends were 2 bases for V and 2 bases for J; bases not matched to a gene: 3. There are 15 residues in the CDR3. Germline V gene sequence: CDR1 MNHEY, CDR2 SVGAGI. Points on this clonotype: Its specificity is not known.

The TCR sequence derives from a woman of 80 years or more in good health. This chain joins TRBV6-5 and TRBJ1-3, with 7 nucleotides matching TRBD1. Sequenced material: blood. CDR3 DNA sequence: TGTGCCAGCAGTTACACAGGGGTAACTGGAAACACCATATATTTT. Its protein product is CASSYTGVTGNTIYF.